This TCR beta chain was identified during a study of T cells in Graves' hyperthyroidism and ophthalmopathy (dated by TCRdb to between 2018 and 2021). Describing the broader study: Peripheral blood samples were taken at the time of initial diagnosis, prior to any treatment. A discovery cohort of around 98 patients, roughly 45 with Graves' ophthalmopathy and about 60 with stable Graves' hyperthyroidism, was used to find distinguishing TCR V-J signatures. Prospective prediction of ophthalmopathy was tested in an independent validation cohort consisting of about 19 hyperthyroidism patients and approximately 16 patients who later progressed to ophthalmopathy. The 100 discovery patients were divided at random into training and test sets in a 7:3 ratio. In several Graves' hyperthyroidism patients, the study also compared T-cell repertoires from thyroid tissue with T-cell repertoires from blood. After blood sampling, hyperthyroidism patients were treated with methimazole at a starting dose of 30 mg daily, and ophthalmopathy patients were treated with high-dose intravenous methylprednisolone. TCR Vbeta CDR3 sequencing of 120 to 150 peripheral blood samples (43 ophthalmopathy, about 74 hyperthyroidism and some 17 progressor patients) is reported in the paper.

The CDR3 holds 16 amino acids from the cysteine to the phenylalanine. Of the read, only the CDR3 DNA is kept; its 48 bases are in frame from base 1. Reading the germline V gene (reference sequence) gives CDR1 SEHNR and CDR2 FQNEAQ. V loses 7 bases at its end and J loses 1 base; junction bases beyond the gene matches: 8. The TCR beta CDR3 regions were amplified from RNA transcripts. The TCR CDR3 was subjected to a first round of RT-PCR using the HTBI primer set and the Qiagen OneStep RT-PCR kit. A second multiplex PCR round built the libraries, followed by size selection and purification. Libraries were sequenced paired-end with 100 bp reads on an Illumina HiSeq2000. The paper's data handling went like this. SOAPnuke was used to process the raw data, throwing out any read that contained adapters or uncalled bases, had a mean Phred below 15, or lacked an exact constant-primer or identifier match. COPE v1.2.5 was used to merge the high-quality paired reads, and each unique nucleotide sequence was defined as a clonotype. MiTCR v1.1 was used to align the clonotypes against IMGT TRBV, TRBD and TRBJ reference segments. Only V-J combinations with frequency above 0.0001, covering about 99% of repertoires, were analysed. A TCS score was defined as the ratio between F50 (clonal expansion) and ExV (chaos), using BLOSUM62-based TCRdist between CDR3 peptides within each V-J. Welch's t-statistics and random forest reduced several hundred V-J features to fewer than 15, which were used in a naive Bayes classifier (R e1071). The raw public data were reprocessed by TCRdb itself: fastp quality trimming at Q25, MiXCR clonotype calling, in-frame beta chains only. Identical CDR3 protein sequences are pooled into one entry, listed with their most common genes and DNA. TCRdb, rather than the study authors, made the V and J calls. A total of a few hundred thousand distinct CDR3 sequences appear in this sample, more than 15% of them only once. The top ten clones comprise around 7.3% of the sample.

This clonotype was recorded many times. The clone's antigen remains unknown. The record has no base qualities; no much larger clone is one base away. What the work shows at the level of the full study, not this receptor alone: In cross-validation, a model built on a 13 V-J signature told ophthalmopathy apart from stable hyperthyroidism with 85% to 90% sensitivity and around 81% specificity, and in testing the same model reached 80%/75%. Sample size was not statistically predetermined, and investigators were not blinded to group allocation. In validation, the model predicted progression to ophthalmopathy with about 71% sensitivity and 72% to 75% specificity, a median of around six months before onset. Most expanded thyroid clonotypes (frequency above 0.001) were also detected in blood, suggesting blood repertoires may reflect thyroid immune responses.

Stable Graves' hyperthyroidism was defined as no progression to ophthalmopathy during 18 months of follow-up. Hyperthyroidism patients were newly diagnosed, had a disease duration of under 2 months, and were aged 18 to 65 years. Any patient with an uncontrolled infection, another autoimmune disease, pregnancy or lactation was excluded. Diagnoses relied on clinical symptoms, serum thyroxine and TRAb, thyroid ultrasound and orbital computed tomography. PBMCs were separated from roughly 10 ml of fresh peripheral blood using Ficoll-Paque density gradient centrifugation. Total RNA was extracted with Trizol reagent, and quality was checked on an Agilent 2100 Bioanalyzer.

The specimen sequenced was blood. The rearrangement combines TRBV7-9 with TRBJ2-5; 11 middle bases align to TRBD2. The sequence derives from a woman in her 30s with Graves' hyperthyroidism. CDR3 sequence: CASTPGTSGSQETQYF. In nucleotide form, the sequence is TGTGCCAGCACCCCCGGGACTAGCGGTAGCCAAGAGACCCAGTACTTC.